This TCR beta chain was sequenced in a study of T cells in Graves' hyperthyroidism and ophthalmopathy. Overall study findings and caveats: Most clonotypes expanded in the thyroid (above 0.001) were also present in blood. Model output signaled ophthalmopathy a median approximately 6 months ahead of onset. By a 13 V-J model, ophthalmopathy was set apart from stable hyperthyroidism.

The CDR3 is made up of 17 amino acids. V lost 5 bases and J lost 0, with 19 bases in between. Germline assignment: CDR1 SGHTA and CDR2 FQGTGA. TCR beta CDR3 regions were amplified from RNA. Primed by the HTBI set, a first-round RT-PCR was run on the TCR CDR3. MiXCR was run by TCRdb on the multiplex PCR reads, yielding one entry per CDR3 protein. Here the sample spans fewer than 300,000 distinct CDR3 sequences, roughly 15% being singletons. The hyperthyroidism patients had all been newly diagnosed, and their disease duration was under 2 months. Their ages ranged from 18 to 65 years. Of note for this clonotype: Its antigen remains unknown.

The rearrangement links TRBV7-3 to TRBJ2-5, with D possibly called TRBD1 or TRBD2 (7 bases each). The specimen sequenced was blood. This TCR was sampled from a woman aged 50 to 65 with Graves' hyperthyroidism that later progressed to Graves' ophthalmopathy. The CDR3 nucleotides are TGTGCCAGCAGCCCCCAGGGGGACTACCCGTACCAAGAGACCCAGTACTTC. Its protein product is CASSPQGDYPYQETQYF.